This record covers a single TCR beta chain. In Seattle, patients joined the study during active infection and were tracked longitudinally. The record originates from a study of blood T cell repertoires in COVID-19. Study at large: The study drew acute and convalescent COVID-19 samples from the United States, Italy and Spain. T cells, B-cell-depleted T cells, or PBMCs provided the cDNA or gDNA that served as material.

The V and J ends lost 5 bases and 4 bases respectively, with 8 bases between them. This CDR3 contains 12 residues. Authors' processing steps: The authors estimated nucleated cell counts from reference gene primer amplification. The method was immunoSEQ multiplex PCR; TCRdb's version includes in-frame clones alone and lacks a portion of them. V and J calls and clone size are given by that table; D and trimming were obtained from the DNA. In the table there are approximately 150,000 clones, 79% of which are singletons. The sample consisted of peripheral blood. This rearrangement joins TRBV12-3 or TRBV12-4 to TRBJ1-2, with a possible D match to TRBD1 (5 bases). The sequence was collected from a woman between 55 and 75 years old with COVID-19, enrolled during active disease. The CDR3 is CASSDSLYGYTF. The DNA of the CDR3 is TGTGCCAGCAGTGACAGTCTCTATGGCTACACCTTC.